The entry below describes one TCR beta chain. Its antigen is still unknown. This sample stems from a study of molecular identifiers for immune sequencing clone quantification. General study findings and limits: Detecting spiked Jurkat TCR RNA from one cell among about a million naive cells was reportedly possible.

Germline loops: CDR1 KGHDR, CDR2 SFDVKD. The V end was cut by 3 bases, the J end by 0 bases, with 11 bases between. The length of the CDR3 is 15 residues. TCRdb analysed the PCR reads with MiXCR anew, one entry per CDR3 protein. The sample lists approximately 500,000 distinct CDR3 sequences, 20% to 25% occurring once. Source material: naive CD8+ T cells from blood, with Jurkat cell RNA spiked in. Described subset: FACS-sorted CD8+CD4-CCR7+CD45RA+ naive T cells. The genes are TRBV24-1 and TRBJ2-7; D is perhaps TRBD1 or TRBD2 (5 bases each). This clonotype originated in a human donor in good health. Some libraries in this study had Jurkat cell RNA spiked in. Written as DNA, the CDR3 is TGTGCCACCAGTGATAGCCGGGACCCCTCCTACGAGCAGTACTTC. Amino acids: CATSDSRDPSYEQYF.